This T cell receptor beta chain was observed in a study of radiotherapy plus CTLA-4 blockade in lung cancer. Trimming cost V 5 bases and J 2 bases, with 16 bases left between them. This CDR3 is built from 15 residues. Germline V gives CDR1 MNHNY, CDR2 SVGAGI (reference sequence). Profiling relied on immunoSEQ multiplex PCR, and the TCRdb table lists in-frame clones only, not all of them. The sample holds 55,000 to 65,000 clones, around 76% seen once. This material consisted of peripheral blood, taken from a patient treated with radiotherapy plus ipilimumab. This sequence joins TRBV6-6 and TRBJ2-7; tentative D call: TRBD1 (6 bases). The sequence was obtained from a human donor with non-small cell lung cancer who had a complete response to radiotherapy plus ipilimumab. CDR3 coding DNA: TGTGCCAGCAGTAACCTACAGGGTCGGGCCTACGAGCAGTACTTC. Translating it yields CASSNLQGRAYEQYF.